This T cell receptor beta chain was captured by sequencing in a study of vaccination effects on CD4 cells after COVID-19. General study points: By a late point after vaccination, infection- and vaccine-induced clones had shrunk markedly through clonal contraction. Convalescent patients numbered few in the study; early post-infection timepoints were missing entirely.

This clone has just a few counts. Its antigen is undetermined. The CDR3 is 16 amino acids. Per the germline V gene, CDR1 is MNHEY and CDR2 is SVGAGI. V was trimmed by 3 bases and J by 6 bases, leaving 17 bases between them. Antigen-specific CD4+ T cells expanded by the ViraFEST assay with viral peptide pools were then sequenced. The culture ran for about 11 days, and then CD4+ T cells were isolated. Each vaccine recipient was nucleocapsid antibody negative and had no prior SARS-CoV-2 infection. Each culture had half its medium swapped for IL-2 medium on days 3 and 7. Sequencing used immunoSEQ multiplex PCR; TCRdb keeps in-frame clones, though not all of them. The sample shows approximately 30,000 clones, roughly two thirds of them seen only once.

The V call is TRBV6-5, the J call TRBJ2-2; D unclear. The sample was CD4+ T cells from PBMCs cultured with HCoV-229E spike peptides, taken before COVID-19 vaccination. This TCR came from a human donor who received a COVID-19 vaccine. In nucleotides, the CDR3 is TGTGCCAGCAGTTATTTGGGCAGGAGAAGAGCCGGGGAGCTGTTTTTT. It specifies CASSYLGRRRAGELFF.